This is a list of T cell receptor beta chains from one sample in a study of beta chain features in type 1 diabetes. The table came from immunoSEQ multiplex PCR; TCRdb's copy has only in-frame clones and leaves some out. The sample comprises just under 150,000 clones, roughly 10% of which are singletons, and roughly 1.3% rests with the top ten. The sequenced material came from naive CD4+ T cells from blood. All receptors come from a young man in good health. CDR3s include the opening cysteine and the closing phenylalanine or tryptophan. The order of the fields is clone size, D gene, V gene, J gene, CDR3 DNA, CDR3 protein. A D gene is named only where the DNA matches it firmly. Clone size, where shown, is once, few, many, or a class for clones that have expanded.

.	.	TRBV5-1	TRBJ2-7	TGCGCCAGCAGGGAGGGGTTAGGTTCTCTCTACGAGCAGTACTTC	CASREGLGSLYEQYF
.	.	TRBV4-1	TRBJ1-2	TGCGCCAGCAGCCAAGATGGCAGGGATATTGTCGGCTACACCTTC	CASSQDGRDIVGYTF
.	TRBD1	TRBV19	TRBJ1-2	TGTGCCAGTAGCCACCGGGACAGCACTAACTATGGCTACACCTTC	CASSHRDSTNYGYTF
.	TRBD1	TRBV6-1	TRBJ1-1	TGTGCCAGCAGGAAGGACAGGGAGGGCACTGAAGCTTTCTTT	CASRKDREGTEAFF
.	TRBD2	TRBV12-5	TRBJ2-3	TGTGCTAGTGGTTTGGGGGCTAGCGGGGGGCAAGGAGATACGCAGTATTTT	CASGLGASGGQGDTQYF
many	.	TRBV14	TRBJ2-1	TGTGCCAGCAGCCAAGATTTCAACAATGAGCAGTTCTTC	CASSQDFNNEQFF
.	.	TRBV5-4	TRBJ1-5	TGTGCCAGCAGCTTGGGTTCAGAACTATTCGGTGGCAATCAGCCCCAGCATTTT	CASSLGSELFGGNQPQHF
few	TRBD2	TRBV4-3	TRBJ2-5	TGCGCCAGCAGCCAAGTGTCTCCGGTCAGCGGGAGGGTTGTACCCCAGTACTTC	CASSQVSPVSGRVVPQYF
many	.	TRBV7-6	TRBJ2-5	TGTGCCAGCAGCTTAAGCAGGGTTGGAGAGACCCAGTACTTC	CASSLSRVGETQYF
few	.	TRBV7-2	TRBJ2-6	TGTGCCAGCAGCCCCGTTCCTGGGGCCAACGTCCTGACTTTC	CASSPVPGANVLTF
.	TRBD1	TRBV4-2	TRBJ1-4	TGTGCCAGCAGCCTCCGACAGGGTCTAGGTGAAAAACTGTTTTTT	CASSLRQGLGEKLFF
.	.	TRBV4-3	TRBJ2-7	TGCGCCAGCAGCCAACCTGGACAGTACGAGCAGTACTTC	CASSQPGQYEQYF
.	TRBD1	TRBV18	TRBJ2-4	TGTGCCAGCTCACCACGGCTCCGGGACAGGGGAGTCGGTAAAAACATTCAGTACTTC	CASSPRLRDRGVGKNIQYF
few	.	TRBV11-2	TRBJ2-3	TGTGCCAGCAGCTCGAGCACAGATACGCAGTATTTT	CASSSSTDTQYF
.	.	TRBV28	TRBJ2-6	TGTGCCAGCAGTTTGCTGCTCGGGGGGGCCAACGTCCTGACTTTC	CASSLLLGGANVLTF
.	TRBD1	TRBV4-1	TRBJ2-3	TGCGCCAGCAGCCAAGTTCTCCGGGACAGGGGCGCGGATACGCAGTATTTT	CASSQVLRDRGADTQYF
few	.	TRBV10-2	TRBJ1-6	TGCGCCAGCAGTGATAGGGACATTCCATCACCCCTCCACTTT	CASSDRDIPSPLHF
few	TRBD1	TRBV5-5	TRBJ2-4	TGTGCCAGCAGCTTGGGAGGGGCAGGGGGCGAAAACATTCAGTACTTC	CASSLGGAGGENIQYF
.	.	TRBV6-5	TRBJ2-7	TGTGCCAGTACACAGGGAAACAGTTACGAGCAGTACTTC	CASTQGNSYEQYF
.	.	TRBV4-3	TRBJ1-1	TGCGCCAGCAGCCGGAGGGTTGACACTGAAGCTTTCTTT	CASSRRVDTEAFF
.	TRBD1	TRBV2	TRBJ1-6	TGTGCCAGCAGGTCAGGGGGCCTCGGTAATTCACCCCTCCACTTT	CASRSGGLGNSPLHF
.	.	TRBV2	TRBJ2-5	TGTGCCAGCAGACTAGTCGAGGAGACCCAGTACTTC	CASRLVEETQYF
many	.	TRBV29-1	TRBJ2-5	TGCAGCTCCGTGGTGCGAAGAACGCAGACCCAGTACTTC	CSSVVRRTQTQYF
.	TRBD1	TRBV7-2	TRBJ2-3	TGTGCCAGCAGACGACAGGGGGGCGGCACAGATACGCAGTATTTT	CASRRQGGGTDTQYF
few	.	TRBV7-2	TRBJ2-7	TGTGCCAGCAGCTCCAAGAGTCAGGGTCCCGAGCAGTACTTC	CASSSKSQGPEQYF
few	TRBD1	TRBV7-9	TRBJ2-7	TGTGCCAGCAGCCCGGACAGGCCCGGTGCCTACGAGCAGTACTTC	CASSPDRPGAYEQYF
.	TRBD1	TRBV28	TRBJ2-7	TGTGCCAGCAGGGACAGGCCCTACGAGCAGTACTTC	CASRDRPYEQYF
.	.	TRBV9	TRBJ1-3	TGTGCCAGCAGCGCGACCACAGGAGCTGGAAACACCATATATTTT	CASSATTGAGNTIYF
many	.	TRBV6-4	TRBJ1-2	TGTGCCAGCAGTGACTCCAGGGGCTATGGCTACACCTTC	CASSDSRGYGYTF
.	.	TRBV7-8	TRBJ2-6	TGTGCCAGCAGCCTTGGGGGCGCTGGGGCCAACGTCCTGACTTTC	CASSLGGAGANVLTF
.	.	TRBV7-2	TRBJ2-1	TGTGCCAGCAGCTTAGTCGGGAATGAGCAGTTCTTC	CASSLVGNEQFF
.	TRBD1	TRBV4-1	TRBJ1-2	TGCGCCAGCAGCCAGGACAGGGTAAACTATGGCTACACCTTC	CASSQDRVNYGYTF
.	.	TRBV7-3	TRBJ2-7	TGTGCCAGCAGCCCCCAGGGGCGCGAGCAGTACTTC	CASSPQGREQYF
.	.	TRBV7-2	TRBJ2-2	TGTGCCAGCAGCTTAGCCGCAGCGGACACCGGGGAGCTGTTTTTT	CASSLAAADTGELFF
few	TRBD2	TRBV7-3	TRBJ2-5	TGTGCCAGCAGCTTAACTACTAGCGGGCAAGAGACCCAGTACTTC	CASSLTTSGQETQYF
many	.	TRBV28	TRBJ2-1	TGTGCCAGCAGATTGCCCCGGGTCAATGAGCAGTTCTTC	CASRLPRVNEQFF
.	.	TRBV7-9	TRBJ2-3	TGTGCCAGCACCAAGGGGGGTAAGCGGGGAAAGACAGATACGCAGTATTTT	CASTKGGKRGKTDTQYF
few	.	TRBV5-1	TRBJ1-6	TGCGCCAGCAGCTTGGCGGGGGGTAAGAATTCACCCCTCCACTTT	CASSLAGGKNSPLHF
few	TRBD1	TRBV5-4	TRBJ2-2	TGTGCCAGCAGCTTGGGTGGGACAGGGAAGTCCGGGGAGCTGTTTTTT	CASSLGGTGKSGELFF
few	TRBD1	TRBV6-5	TRBJ1-2	TGTGCCAGCCGAACAGGGGGCCATGATGGCTACACCTTC	CASRTGGHDGYTF
few	TRBD2	TRBV7-9	TRBJ2-3	TGTGCCAGCAGCTTATATAGCGGGGGGGCCACAGATACGCAGTATTTT	CASSLYSGGATDTQYF
.	TRBD1	TRBV5-1	TRBJ1-2	TGCGCCAGCAGCTGGGGGACAGGTAATGGCTACACCTTC	CASSWGTGNGYTF
many	.	TRBV19	TRBJ2-7	TGTGCCAGTAGTACAACCGGGACAAGATCCTACGAGCAGTACTTC	CASSTTGTRSYEQYF
few	TRBD1	TRBV18	TRBJ1-2	TGTGCCAGCTCACCTCTTCAAGGACAGGGGTATGGCTACACCTTC	CASSPLQGQGYGYTF